Following are 21 T cell receptor beta chains from one sample sequenced in a study of CD8+ T cells in alopecia areata. Extraction of RNA preceded its reverse transcription into cDNA, which served as the sequencing template. The assay was immunoSEQ multiplex PCR, and TCRdb's table has in-frame clones only and misses some. Of under 250,000 clones in the sample, around three fifths were seen once. Sample: CD8+ T cells sorted from blood. The source is a human donor in good health.

The gene calls are TRBV7-9 and TRBJ2-5, with 7 bases aligning to TRBD1. V trimming: 6 bases; J trimming: 4 bases; junction bases outside the gene matches: 8. The germline V gene has CDR1 SEHNR and CDR2 FQNEAQ (reference sequence). The CDR3 is made up of 14 amino acids. CDR3 nucleotides: TGTGCCAGCAGTCGCGACAGGGCCCGAGAGACCCAGTACTTC. It encodes CASSRDRARETQYF.

The genes are TRBV27 and TRBJ2-7, with D unresolved. Germline lookup yields CDR1 MNHEY and CDR2 SMNVEV (reference sequence). The CDR3 totals 13 residues. V was shortened by 4 bases and J by 0 bases, with 7 bases between the two germline ends. The CDR3 coding sequence is TGTGCCAGCAGTTCGATGAGCTCCTACGAGCAGTACTTC. This encodes CASSSMSSYEQYF.

This clone occurred a few times. The rearrangement links TRBV7-2 to TRBJ1-2; 12 bases agree with TRBD1. Germline loops: CDR1 SGHTA, CDR2 FQGNSA. The V and J ends lost 5 bases and 7 bases, in that order; junction bases with no gene match: 8. CDR3 length equals 15 residues. CDR3: CASSDRDRGPFGYTF. Here the CDR3 DNA reads TGTGCCAGCAGCGACCGGGACAGGGGGCCTTTTGGCTACACCTTC.

This clone turned up a few times. The chain joins TRBV19 to TRBJ2-6; D tentatively reads TRBD1 or TRBD2 (5 bases each). This CDR3 is built from 19 residues. CDR1 is LNHDA, CDR2 SQIVND, per germline (reference sequence). V was trimmed by 0 bases and J by 0 bases, leaving 15 bases between them. CDR3 in DNA: TGTGCCAGTAGTATAGAGAGACACAAAGGGACCTCTGGGGCCAACGTCCTGACTTTC. Amino acid sequence: CASSIERHKGTSGANVLTF. Looking up the rest from reference TRBV19 and TRBJ2-6 gives the full variable domain: DGGITQSPKYLFRKEGQNVTLSCEQNLNHDAMYWYRQDPGQGLRLIYYSQIVNDFQKGDIAEGYSVSREKKESFPLTVTSAQKNPTAFYLCASSIERHKGTSGANVLTFGAGSRLTVL.

This chain uses TRBV30 with TRBJ2-1; no definite D call. In germline, CDR1 is GTSNPN, CDR2 SVGIG (reference sequence). The CDR3 has 10 residues. Trimming left V 1 base short and J 7 bases short, with 2 bases between. CDR3 bases: TGTGCCTGGAGTGGTAATGAGCAGTTCTTC. It specifies CAWSGNEQFF. Combining the CDR3 with reference TRBV30 and TRBJ2-1 gives the whole variable domain SQTIHQWPATLVQPVGSPLSLECTVEGTSNPNLYWYRQAAGRGLQLLFYSVGIGQISSEVPQNLSASRPQDRQFILSSKKLLLSDSGFYLCAWSGNEQFFGPGTRLTVL.

The V call is TRBV29-1, the J call TRBJ1-2; TRBD1 matches 8 bases. The CDR3 runs to 14 residues. After removal of 7 bases from V and 2 bases from J, the junction contained 9 bases not matched to a gene. Per the germline V gene, CDR1 is SQVTM and CDR2 is ANQGSEA. The CDR3 is CSARGQGANYGYTF. The CDR3 DNA sequence: TGCAGCGCCAGGGGTCAGGGGGCGAACTATGGCTACACCTTC.

V and J are TRBV30 and TRBJ2-7; 7 bases are a match to TRBD1. V was pared by 4 bases and J by 5 bases, with 8 bases of the junction left unmatched. The CDR3 extends over 13 amino acids. CDR1 GTSNPN and CDR2 SVGIG come from the germline V gene (reference sequence). CDR3 protein: CAWKAWDSHEQYF. The DNA of the CDR3 is TGTGCCTGGAAAGCCTGGGACAGTCACGAGCAGTACTTC.

The rearrangement joins TRBV6-9 to TRBJ2-5, with TRBD1 as a possible D gene (6 bases). V lost 2 bases to trimming and J lost 2 bases, with 12 bases between them. CDR3 length: 15 residues. Germline assignment: CDR1 MNHGY and CDR2 SVAAGI. CDR3 sequence (DNA): TGTGCCAGCAGTTATATGAGGGGGACACAAGAGACCCAGTACTTC. This encodes CASSYMRGTQETQYF.

The V call is TRBV4-1, the J call TRBJ1-2, with a weak D call TRBD1 (6 bases). V lost 3 bases to trimming and J lost 4 bases, with 18 bases between them. Per germline, CDR1 MGHRA and CDR2 YSYEKL. This CDR3 spans 16 amino acids. CDR3 sequence reads: CASSQGGQQDSYGYTF. The DNA of the CDR3 is TGCGCCAGCAGCCAGGGGGGGCAGCAGGACAGCTATGGCTACACCTTC.

V usage is TRBV5-1 and J usage is TRBJ1-6, with D possibly being TRBD1 (6 bases). The V and J ends lost 4 bases and 9 bases respectively, with 17 bases between them. The CDR3 has 15 amino acids. The germline V gene encodes CDR1 SGHRS and CDR2 YFSETQ. CDR3: CASSLRSQGISPLHF. As DNA, the CDR3 is TGCGCCAGCAGCCTGAGGTCGCAGGGGATTTCACCCCTCCACTTT.

The sample holds a few counts of this clone. The V gene is TRBV7-9, the J gene TRBJ1-1; a possible D gene is TRBD1 (6 bases). The CDR3 is made up of 13 amino acids. The ends were cut back, 3 bases at V and 3 bases at J, with 8 bases in the middle. Germline CDR1 reads SEHNR; CDR2 reads FQNEAQ (reference sequence). The CDR3 sequence is CASSFSGDTEAFF. CDR3 sequence (DNA): TGTGCCAGCAGCTTTTCAGGGGACACTGAAGCTTTCTTT. Full variable domain (remainder filled in from reference TRBV7-9 and TRBJ1-1): DTGVSQNPRHKITKRGQNVTFRCDPISEHNRLYWYRQTLGQGPEFLTYFQNEAQLEKSRLLSDRFSAERPKGSFSTLEIQRTEQGDSAMYLCASSFSGDTEAFFGQGTRLTVV.

V usage is TRBV23-1 and J usage is TRBJ1-5; possibly TRBD1 for D (5 bases). Being an ORF, TRBV23-1 has a function that is uncertain. Trimming removed 4 bases from V and 1 base from J, with 20 bases in between. The CDR3 is made up of 18 amino acids. DNA for the CDR3: TGCGCCAGCAGTCTTTACCCGTCCGACAGCGTCAGCAATCAGCCCCAGCATTTT. Translation gives CASSLYPSDSVSNQPQHF.

The chain is built from TRBV9 and TRBJ2-1; 7 bases align to TRBD2. V gave up 0 bases and J gave up 0 bases; unmatched junction bases: 3. The CDR3 has 16 amino acids. CDR1 SGDLS and CDR2 YYNGEE come from the germline V gene. The DNA for the CDR3 is TGTGCCAGCAGCGTAGCGGGGGGTAGCTCCTACAATGAGCAGTTCTTC. Translated: CASSVAGGSSYNEQFF.

This clone has more than one count but fewer than ten. The V and J genes are TRBV11-2 and TRBJ2-6; D unclear. Germline V gene lookup returns CDR1 SGHAT and CDR2 FQNNGV. Trimming took 3 bases from V and 0 from J, leaving 6 bases between them. The CDR3 loop spans 15 amino acids. CDR3 sequence: CASSLFSSGANVLTF. As DNA, the CDR3 is TGTGCCAGCAGCTTGTTTTCCTCTGGGGCCAACGTCCTGACTTTC.

This chain links TRBV5-1 with TRBJ2-3; unclear D gene. This CDR3 spans 14 amino acids. The V end lost 0 bases, the J end lost 0 bases, and 5 bases lay between the germline ends. Germline loops: CDR1 SGHRS, CDR2 YFSETQ. The CDR3 reads CASSLAKSTDTQYF. Here the CDR3 DNA reads TGCGCCAGCAGCTTGGCCAAAAGCACAGATACGCAGTATTTT.

The chain links TRBV27 to TRBJ2-3; unclear D gene. This CDR3 spans 14 amino acids. Germline V CDR1 and CDR2: MNHEY, SMNVEV (reference sequence). V was cut by 5 bases and J by 1 base, with 10 bases left in between. The CDR3: CASSRRVGTDTQYF. For the CDR3, the DNA is TGTGCCAGCAGTCGACGAGTAGGCACAGATACGCAGTATTTT.

The chain has TRBV7-9 and TRBJ1-1; D remains unclear. V was shortened by 2 bases and J by 2 bases, with 9 bases between the two germline ends. The CDR3 loop spans 14 amino acids. CDR1 is SEHNR and CDR2 is FQNEAQ in the germline V gene (reference sequence). The CDR3 reads CASSLRALNTEAFF. The CDR3 DNA sequence: TGTGCCAGCAGCTTACGGGCTTTAAACACTGAAGCTTTCTTT.

The chain employs TRBV12-5 and TRBJ1-5, with D tentatively TRBD1 (5 bases). Germline V lookup: CDR1 LGHNT, CDR2 FRNRAP. Trimming took off 5 bases at V and 2 bases at J, with 16 bases between the two ends. CDR3 length: 16 residues. The CDR3 reads CASGLSGQGGNQPQHF. In DNA form, the CDR3 reads TGTGCTAGTGGTCTCTCCGGGCAGGGCGGCAATCAGCCCCAGCATTTT.

This sequence joins TRBV4-1 and TRBJ2-7, with a tentative D call TRBD2 (5 bases). Germline loops: CDR1 MGHRA, CDR2 YSYEKL. V gave up 0 bases and J gave up 7 bases, with 10 bases separating them. The CDR3 consists of 13 residues. CDR3: CASSQDHGKEQYF. The CDR3 coding sequence is TGCGCCAGCAGCCAAGATCACGGGAAGGAGCAGTACTTC.

This clone was counted between two and nine times. The chain is built from TRBV11-2 and TRBJ1-1; D gene uncertain. Looked up from germline, CDR1 is SGHAT and CDR2 is FQNNGV. The CDR3 runs to 15 residues. Trimming shortened V by 2 bases and J by 1 base, and 11 bases separated the two germline ends. The CDR3 protein is CASSLSHGSNTEAFF. Written as DNA, the CDR3 is TGTGCCAGCAGCTTAAGTCATGGCTCGAACACTGAAGCTTTCTTT.

CDR3 DNA sequence: TGTGCCAGCAGTTACTCTACAGGGGGCAGTTACGAGCAGTACTTC. Translation: CASSYSTGGSYEQYF. The rearrangement uses TRBV6-5 and TRBJ2-7; 9 bases are shared with TRBD1. The germline V gene has CDR1 MNHEY and CDR2 SVGAGI. V gave up 0 bases and J gave up 4 bases; unmatched junction bases: 4. CDR3 length equals 15 residues.